One TCR beta chain is described in this entry. Its specificity is not known. The CDR3 contains 13 residues. Germline assignment: CDR1 WSHSY and CDR2 SAAADI. With 6 bases removed from V and 4 bases from J, the gap between germline ends came to 12 bases. The data were taken from a study of T cells after yellow fever vaccination. Background on the study: It was SMART-Seq v4 Ultra Low Input that prepared the fractions with low cell numbers. Study-wide results and caveats: Secondary responses were weaker yet peaked faster, day 5 versus 15. Subsequent to the booster, the majority of primary-vaccination clones reappeared (96% CD4, more than 70% CD8).

The authors made TCR cDNA by 5'RACE template switching, adding a universal primer site and UMIs. MiXCR, applied by TCRdb to the 5' RACE reads, yields one record per CDR3 protein. This table has about 400,000 distinct CDR3 sequences, approximately 6% appearing once. This clonotype was obtained from a man aged 30 to 45 who received the YFV17D yellow fever vaccine. The sample in question was PBMCs, obtained 5 days after the yellow fever booster vaccination. The chain links TRBV10-2 to TRBJ1-1, with D maybe TRBD1 (5 bases). CDR3 residues: CASRVGRGTEAFF. Here the CDR3 DNA reads TGCGCCAGCAGGGTGGGGAGGGGCACTGAAGCTTTCTTT.